Listed below are T cell receptor beta chains from one sample, sequenced in a study of blood T cell repertoires in COVID-19. The assay was immunoSEQ multiplex PCR, and TCRdb's table has in-frame clones only and misses some. The sample has 250,000 or so clones; 86% are singletons. Sequences were obtained from peripheral blood. These receptors were taken from a young man with active or convalescent COVID-19. Each CDR3 is given without its conserved first and last residue. Not all rows give a size; the values are once, few, many and, for expanded clones, a class.

abundance	v_gene	j_gene	CDR3aa
once	TRBV15	TRBJ1-1	ATSRGGTVTEAF
-	TRBV2	TRBJ1-1	ASSGGTGDEAF
-	TRBV5-6	TRBJ1-2	ASSRTGTATFDGYT
-	TRBV5-1	TRBJ1-3	ASSPLGVSGNTIY
-	TRBV27	TRBJ2-1	ASSLSLGSYSYNEQF
-	TRBV3-1/TRBV3-2	TRBJ2-3	ASSQDSGTGEDTQY
once	TRBV25-1	TRBJ1-2	ASSEVNRDRNYGYT
-	TRBV6-5	TRBJ1-6	ASKRTGEHSPLH
-	TRBV7-3	TRBJ2-1	ASSFSQGVSEQF
medium-sized	TRBV5-4	TRBJ2-7	ASSPGRAGGFEQY
few	TRBV15	TRBJ1-3	ATSRDRGDSGNTIY
-	TRBV30	TRBJ1-5	AWSLGGNQPQH
-	TRBV14	TRBJ2-6	ASSPREGAGANVLT
-	TRBV18	TRBJ1-2	ASSPTDRGDYGYT
once	TRBV23-1	TRBJ1-5	ASSQGQGQPQH
-	TRBV27	TRBJ1-1	ASSLSSGPMNTEAF
-	TRBV18	TRBJ2-3	ASSPVAADTQY
-	TRBV5-1	TRBJ2-2	ASSFLQGSNTGELF
-	TRBV9	TRBJ2-2	ASKGVGTGELF
once	TRBV5-1	TRBJ1-2	ASSSGTGSGYT
-	TRBV18	TRBJ2-6	ASSDGRSGANVLT
-	TRBV5-5	TRBJ2-7	ASSLWAGGSYEQY
-	TRBV9	TRBJ1-3	ASSVEYSSGNTIY
-	TRBV2	TRBJ2-3	ASRSGTQY
once	TRBV11-3	TRBJ1-6	ASSLQSDNSPLH
-	TRBV4-3	TRBJ2-7	ASSPGTGGEQY
-	TRBV19	TRBJ2-1	ASTSRGRVSYNEQF
-	TRBV7-2	TRBJ1-2	ASSFGSGAANYGYT
-	TRBV30	TRBJ1-6	AWSVKGAYNSPLH
once	TRBV4-1	TRBJ2-5	ASSQPGVTQY